The entry below gives a single T cell receptor beta chain sequence along with its context. Its antigen is as yet unknown. Coculturing of the mixed lymphocyte reaction cells was performed at 37°C for 6 days. Sequenced by immunoSEQ multiplex PCR; TCRdb stores in-frame clones only, minus some. The data hold approximately 9,500 clones, with 46% observed a single time. This specimen belongs to a study of siplizumab effects on memory and regulatory T cells. As for the study in general: Mixed lymphocyte reactions were performed as paired cultures containing siplizumab at around 1 ug/mL or no drug.

The CDR3 consists of 13 residues. CDR1 and CDR2 from the germline V gene are SGHVS and FQNEAQ. V lost 1 base, J lost 6 bases, and 10 bases lay in between. General observations from the study: Memory cells seemed less diverse than naive T cells, which also seemed major contributors to the alloresponse. Proliferating siplizumab-culture Tregs lacked confirmation of suppressive function. In roughly 80-96% of proliferating CD4+ or CD8+ clones, a naive or memory phenotype could not be assigned.

What was sequenced was CFSE-low (dividing) CD4+ T cells sorted from an allogeneic mixed lymphocyte reaction. The V gene is TRBV7-8, the J gene TRBJ2-7; D unresolved. The TCR comes from a human donor in good health; the cells came from an allogeneic mixed lymphocyte reaction. The CDR3 nucleotides are TGTGCCAGCAGCTTAGTGGCCCGTGGCGAGCAGTACTTC. Its protein is CASSLVARGEQYF.